This T cell receptor beta chain was obtained from a study of shared clonotypes between healthy human individuals. Overall study: Used for every donor were three CD4 naive, three CD4 memory, two CD8 naive and one CD8 memory plate.

Some clones are missing from TCRdb's copy, which holds only in-frame ones; the method was immunoSEQ multiplex PCR. The table has some 2,500,000 clones, 92% seen once. In the CD4+ fraction, cells were divided into CD45RA+ naive and CD45RA-negative memory subsets. The clonotype comes from a man between 18 and 35 years old in good health. Some clones in this sample may be carry-over from other donors' samples. The sequencing input was naive CD4+ T cells from PBMCs. The sample's subset: CD45RA+ positively selected.

The CDR3 here is CAISVIGSISGNTIYF. In nucleotides, the CDR3 is TGTGCCATCAGCGTCATTGGGTCTATCTCTGGAAACACCATATATTTT. This chain connects TRBV10-3 to TRBJ1-3; D remains unclear. V lost 6 bases and J lost 0, with 15 bases in between. Germline CDR1 and CDR2: ENHRY and SYGVKD. This CDR3 is built from 16 residues.